This is a list of T cell receptor beta chains from one sample in a study of T cells after yellow fever vaccination. TCRdb ran MiXCR on the 5' RACE reads and lists one entry per CDR3 protein. The top ten clones hold roughly 25% of a sample with about 350,000 distinct CDR3 sequences, approximately 4% of them seen once. Source: PBMCs, taken 5 days after the yellow fever booster vaccination. These receptors originate from a man aged 18 to 30 who received the YFV17D yellow fever vaccine. Each CDR3 is given with its conserved first and last residue. A D gene is named only where the DNA matches it firmly. Clone size, where shown, is once, few, many, or a class for clones that have expanded.

>TRBJ2-3|NA|many|TRBV3-1
TGTGCCAGCAGCCAAGTGATGGATACGCAGTATTTT
CASSQVMDTQYF
>TRBJ2-1|NA|few|TRBV19
TGTGCCAGTAGTATAGTGGGGCAGGGGATCAATGAGCAGTTCTTC
CASSIVGQGINEQFF
>TRBJ2-1|NA|few|TRBV14
TGTGCCAGCAGCCAGCGGTGGTCCGGAAACAATGAGCAGTTCTTC
CASSQRWSGNNEQFF
>TRBJ1-6|NA|NA|TRBV27
TGTGCCACGCGGGGGGGTAATTCACCCCTCCACTTT
CATRGGNSPLHF
>TRBJ1-2|NA|many|TRBV5-5
TGTGCCAGCAGCTTTGGTACCGGGTCCGGACGGGGCTACACCTTC
CASSFGTGSGRGYTF
>TRBJ2-3|TRBD2|few|TRBV20-1
TGCAGTGCGAGGCCTAGCGGGGGCACAGATACGCAGTATTTT
CSARPSGGTDTQYF
>TRBJ1-4|NA|few|TRBV12-3/TRBV12-4
TGTGCCAGCAGTTCCCGGACAGCGCCGGGGGAAAAACTGTTTTTT
CASSSRTAPGEKLFF
>TRBJ2-3|TRBD2|NA|TRBV7-2
TGTGCCAGCAGCACTAGCGGGCTAGCGGGGGGGAGGCTTACGCAGTATTTT
CASSTSGLAGGRLTQYF
>TRBJ2-3|NA|NA|TRBV10-3
TGTGCCATCAGTGAAGCGGCGACTACTAGCACAGATACGCAGTATTTT
CAISEAATTSTDTQYF
>TRBJ2-5|TRBD2|NA|TRBV18
TGTGCCAGCTCCCGGCGGGGGGATAGCGAGACCCAGTACTTC
CASSRRGDSETQYF
>TRBJ1-6|NA|many|TRBV6-5
TGTGCCAGCAGTTACGGTGACAGCTTGAATTCACCCCTCCACTTT
CASSYGDSLNSPLHF
>TRBJ1-1|NA|NA|TRBV5-1
TGCGCCAGCAGCTTGGATAGCAGGGGCGGCACTGAAGCTTTCTTT
CASSLDSRGGTEAFF
>TRBJ1-1|NA|NA|TRBV14
TGTGCCGGCCCGGGGCCGAACACTGAAGCTTTCTTT
CAGPGPNTEAFF
>TRBJ2-3|TRBD2|NA|TRBV20-1
TGCAGTGCCCCGGGGGGAGGGATCACAGATACGCAGTATTTT
CSAPGGGITDTQYF
>TRBJ2-6|NA|few|TRBV4-1
TGCGCCAGCAGCCAAACCAGGGACGCTGGGGCCAACGTCCTGACTTTC
CASSQTRDAGANVLTF
>TRBJ1-2|TRBD1|many|TRBV7-2
TGTGCCAGCAGCATAACCGGGACAGGGTCAAGTGGCTACACCTTC
CASSITGTGSSGYTF
>TRBJ1-5|NA|NA|TRBV28
TGTGCCAGCAGTCCTTCCGGGACGGGACTTCAGCCCCAGCATTTT
CASSPSGTGLQPQHF
>TRBJ1-5|NA|few|TRBV30
TGTGCCTGGAGTGCTCGGTTCGATCAGCCCCAGCATTTT
CAWSARFDQPQHF
>TRBJ1-1|NA|few|TRBV5-1
TGCGCCAGCAGCTGGAATCGACAGGTTGCTGAAGCTTTCTTT
CASSWNRQVAEAFF
>TRBJ2-5|TRBD1|many|TRBV27
TGTGCCAGCAGCCCAGAGGACAGGGGAAGGGAGACCCAGTACTTC
CASSPEDRGRETQYF
>TRBJ1-6|TRBD1|NA|TRBV5-5
TGTGCCAGCAGCCTGCAGACAGGGGGCAATTCACCCCTCCACTTT
CASSLQTGGNSPLHF
>TRBJ1-3|NA|few|TRBV10-3
TGTGCCATCACTTCAGAGGACTCTGGAAACACCATATATTTT
CAITSEDSGNTIYF
>TRBJ1-5|NA|NA|TRBV4-3
TGCGCCAGCAGCCAAGGATGGGGTGGCAATCAGCCCCAGCATTTT
CASSQGWGGNQPQHF
>TRBJ1-1|TRBD1|many|TRBV11-1
TGTGCCAGCAGCCGACAGGGGGGCGCTGAAGCTTTCTTT
CASSRQGGAEAFF
>TRBJ2-7|NA|NA|TRBV6-6
TGTGCCAGCATCAAAGGGGGGGCGTTTGGCGAGCAGTACTTC
CASIKGGAFGEQYF
>TRBJ2-1|NA|NA|TRBV5-1
TGCGCCAGCAGCTTAAGGGTGGGAATTTACAATGAGCAGTTCTTC
CASSLRVGIYNEQFF
>TRBJ2-1|NA|many|TRBV12-3/TRBV12-4
TGTGCCAGCGAGGCGATGCACAATGAGCAGTTCTTC
CASEAMHNEQFF
>TRBJ1-1|NA|few|TRBV6-2/TRBV6-3
TGTGCCAGCAGTTACAGGGTTGGTAACACTGAAGCTTTCTTT
CASSYRVGNTEAFF
>TRBJ1-2|NA|few|TRBV7-9
TGTGCCAGCAGCTTGGGGGAAGGTCTGGGCTATGGCTACACCTTC
CASSLGEGLGYGYTF
>TRBJ1-4|NA|few|TRBV19
TGTGCCAGTAGTCGCGGGACATATGAAAAACTGTTTTTT
CASSRGTYEKLFF
>TRBJ2-4|TRBD2|few|TRBV12-3/TRBV12-4
TGTGCCAGCAGTTTACTAGCGGGAGCCAACTTAGCCAAAAACATTCAGTACTTC
CASSLLAGANLAKNIQYF
>TRBJ1-1|NA|NA|TRBV5-1
TGCGCCAGCAGCGGGGGGGCTAACCCTGAAGCTTTCTTT
CASSGGANPEAFF
>TRBJ1-2|TRBD1|NA|TRBV4-2
TGTGCCAGCAGCCACCTACAGGGGGCGGTTAACTATGGCTACACCTTC
CASSHLQGAVNYGYTF
>TRBJ2-3|NA|NA|TRBV5-4
TGTGCCAGCAGCGACGGACAGAGCACAGATACGCAGTATTTT
CASSDGQSTDTQYF
>TRBJ2-7|TRBD1|few|TRBV6-1
TGTGCCAGCAGCTTAGTCCACAGGGGGGCGAGGGAGCAGTACTTC
CASSLVHRGAREQYF
>TRBJ1-5|NA|few|TRBV19
TGTGCCAGTAGTATCGCAGCGGGAGTCTTTCAGCCCCAGCATTTT
CASSIAAGVFQPQHF
>TRBJ1-6|TRBD1|many|TRBV27
TGTGCCAGCGGGTCCTTCTCCGACAGGGCCCCACCCCTCCACTTT
CASGSFSDRAPPLHF
>TRBJ2-7|NA|NA|TRBV4-3
TGCGCCAGCAGCCAGCTAGCTACGAGCTCCTACGAGCAGTACTTC
CASSQLATSSYEQYF
>TRBJ2-7|TRBD1|NA|TRBV20-1
TGCAGTGCTAGTTGGGACAGGGGCCACGAGCAGTACTTC
CSASWDRGHEQYF
>TRBJ1-2|TRBD1|many|TRBV6-6
TGTGCCAGCACAAACAGGGGCTATGGCTACACCTTC
CASTNRGYGYTF
>TRBJ2-3|NA|few|TRBV5-5
TGTGCCAGCAGCTTGACAGGGACTAGCACAGATACGCAGTATTTT
CASSLTGTSTDTQYF
>TRBJ2-1|TRBD2|many|TRBV4-1
TGCGCCAGCAGGGTTTTGATTAGCGGGGTCCAGGATGAGCAGTTCTTC
CASRVLISGVQDEQFF
>TRBJ1-2|TRBD1|NA|TRBV5-1
TGCGCCAGCAGCTTGGGGAGACAGGGGAACTATGGCTACACCTTC
CASSLGRQGNYGYTF
>TRBJ1-2|NA|many|TRBV10-3
TGTGCCATCAGTGAGTCTGACAGGATACCCACTGGCTACACCTTC
CAISESDRIPTGYTF
>TRBJ2-3|NA|NA|TRBV24-1
TGTGCCCGAGGGACGATAAGCACAGATACGCAGTATTTT
CARGTISTDTQYF
>TRBJ2-5|TRBD2|NA|TRBV13
TGTGCCAGCAGCTTGTGGGCTAGCGGGGACCAAGAGACCCAGTACTTC
CASSLWASGDQETQYF
>TRBJ1-6|NA|many|TRBV5-1
TGCGCCAGCAGCTTGTCGGGGTCCGATTCACCCCTCCACTTT
CASSLSGSDSPLHF
>TRBJ1-5|NA|many|TRBV29-1
TGCAGCGTTGAAGATCCAAGGGATCCATCAGATCAGCCCCAGCATTTT
CSVEDPRDPSDQPQHF
>TRBJ2-7|NA|NA|TRBV9
TGTGCCAGCAGCGTAGACTTCGGATCCTACGAGCAGTACTTC
CASSVDFGSYEQYF